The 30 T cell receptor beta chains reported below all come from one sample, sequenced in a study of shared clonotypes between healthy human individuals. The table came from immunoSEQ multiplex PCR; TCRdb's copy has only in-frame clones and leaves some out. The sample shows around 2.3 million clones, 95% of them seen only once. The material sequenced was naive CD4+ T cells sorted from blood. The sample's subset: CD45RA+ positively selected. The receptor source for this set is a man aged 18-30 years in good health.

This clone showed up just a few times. In nucleotides, the CDR3 is TGTGCCAGCAGCCAAGGACAGGCTTCAGGGTCACCCCTCCACTTT. As protein: CASSQGQASGSPLHF. The chain carries TRBV7-9 and TRBJ1-6; 7 bases fit TRBD1. The CDR3 consists of 15 residues. Per the germline V gene, CDR1 is SEHNR and CDR2 is FQNEAQ (reference sequence). V trimming: 5 bases; J trimming: 10 bases; junction bases outside the gene matches: 11. The variable domain in full, completed from reference TRBV7-9 and TRBJ1-6, reads DTGVSQNPRHKITKRGQNVTFRCDPISEHNRLYWYRQTLGQGPEFLTYFQNEAQLEKSRLLSDRFSAERPKGSFSTLEIQRTEQGDSAMYLCASSQGQASGSPLHFGNGTRLTVT.

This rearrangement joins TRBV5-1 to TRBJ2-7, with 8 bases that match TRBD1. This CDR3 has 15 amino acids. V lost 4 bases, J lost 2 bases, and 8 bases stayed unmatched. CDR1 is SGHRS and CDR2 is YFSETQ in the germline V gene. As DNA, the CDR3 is TGCGCCAGCAGCCAATCCGGGACAGGAACCTACGAGCAGTACTTC. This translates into CASSQSGTGTYEQYF.

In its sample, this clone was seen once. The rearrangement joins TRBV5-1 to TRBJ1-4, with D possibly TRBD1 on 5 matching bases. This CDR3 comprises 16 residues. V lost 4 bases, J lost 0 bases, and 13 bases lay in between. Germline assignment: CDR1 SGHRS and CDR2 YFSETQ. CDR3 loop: CASSLMGGTTNEKLFF. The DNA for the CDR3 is TGCGCCAGCAGCCTAATGGGGGGAACAACTAATGAAAAACTGTTTTTT.

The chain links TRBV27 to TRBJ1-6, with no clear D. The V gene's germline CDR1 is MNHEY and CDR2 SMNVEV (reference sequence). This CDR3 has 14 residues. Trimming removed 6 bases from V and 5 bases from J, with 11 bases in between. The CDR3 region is CASSPQSNNSPLHF. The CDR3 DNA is TGTGCCAGCAGCCCCCAATCGAATAATTCACCCCTCCACTTT.

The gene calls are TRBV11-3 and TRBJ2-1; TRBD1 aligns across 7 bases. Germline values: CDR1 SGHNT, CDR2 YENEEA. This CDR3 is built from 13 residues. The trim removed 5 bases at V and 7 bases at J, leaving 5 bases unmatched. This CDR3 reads CASSPYRGNEQFF. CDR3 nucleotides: TGTGCCAGCAGCCCCTACAGGGGAAATGAGCAGTTCTTC.

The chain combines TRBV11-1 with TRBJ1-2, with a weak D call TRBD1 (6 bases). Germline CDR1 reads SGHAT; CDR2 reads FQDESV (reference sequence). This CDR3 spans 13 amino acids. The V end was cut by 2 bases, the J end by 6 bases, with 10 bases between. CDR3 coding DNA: TGTGCCAGCAGCTTAAAAGGGGGTGATGGCTACACCTTC. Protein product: CASSLKGGDGYTF.

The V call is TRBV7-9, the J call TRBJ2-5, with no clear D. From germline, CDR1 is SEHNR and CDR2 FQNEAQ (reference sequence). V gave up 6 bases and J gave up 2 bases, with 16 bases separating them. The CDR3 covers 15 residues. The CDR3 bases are TGTGCCAGCAGTCCCATAGGTGGTTTTCAAGAGACCCAGTACTTC. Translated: CASSPIGGFQETQYF.

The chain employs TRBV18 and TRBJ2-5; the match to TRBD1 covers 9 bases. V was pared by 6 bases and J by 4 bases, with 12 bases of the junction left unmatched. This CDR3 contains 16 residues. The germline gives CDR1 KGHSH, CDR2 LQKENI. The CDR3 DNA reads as TGTGCCAGCTCCCTAAAGACAGGGGGGAAGCGAGAGACCCAGTACTTC. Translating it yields CASSLKTGGKRETQYF.

The CDR3 sequence is CASSQLLKRGEGYTF. The CDR3 DNA follows: TGCGCCAGCAGCCAATTACTTAAGAGAGGGGAAGGCTACACCTTC. The chain uses TRBV4-1 and TRBJ1-2; D perhaps matches TRBD1 (5 bases). Between the trimmed V and J ends, which lost 2 bases and 8 bases, there was a span of 18 bases. Germline CDR1 reads MGHRA; CDR2 reads YSYEKL. This CDR3 region has 15 residues.

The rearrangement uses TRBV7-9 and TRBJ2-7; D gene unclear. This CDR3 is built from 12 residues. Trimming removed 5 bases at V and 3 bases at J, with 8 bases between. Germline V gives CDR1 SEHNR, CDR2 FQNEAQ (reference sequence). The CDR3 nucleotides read TGTGCCAGCAGCCAACCGAACTACGAGCAGTACTTC. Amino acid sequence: CASSQPNYEQYF.

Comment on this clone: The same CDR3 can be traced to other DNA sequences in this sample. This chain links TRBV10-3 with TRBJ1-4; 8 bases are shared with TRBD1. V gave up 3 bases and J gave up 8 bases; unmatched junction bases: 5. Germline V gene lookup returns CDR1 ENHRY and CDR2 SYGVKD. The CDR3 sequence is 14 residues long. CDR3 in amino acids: CAISDGQGGEKLFF. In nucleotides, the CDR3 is TGTGCCATCAGTGACGGACAGGGTGGCGAAAAACTGTTTTTT.

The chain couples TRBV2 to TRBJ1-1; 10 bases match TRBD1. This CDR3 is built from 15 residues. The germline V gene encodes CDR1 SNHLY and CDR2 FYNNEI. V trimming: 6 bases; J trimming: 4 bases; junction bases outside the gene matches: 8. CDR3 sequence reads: CASSNRDRGATEAFF. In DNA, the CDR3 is TGTGCCAGCAGCAACCGGGACAGGGGTGCCACTGAAGCTTTCTTT.

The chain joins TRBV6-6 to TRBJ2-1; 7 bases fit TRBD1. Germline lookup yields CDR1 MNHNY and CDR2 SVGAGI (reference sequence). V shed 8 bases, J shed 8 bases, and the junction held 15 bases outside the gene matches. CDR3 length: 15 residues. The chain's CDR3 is CASPTGAGGMDEQFF. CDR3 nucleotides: TGTGCCAGCCCAACTGGGGCAGGGGGTATGGATGAGCAGTTCTTC.

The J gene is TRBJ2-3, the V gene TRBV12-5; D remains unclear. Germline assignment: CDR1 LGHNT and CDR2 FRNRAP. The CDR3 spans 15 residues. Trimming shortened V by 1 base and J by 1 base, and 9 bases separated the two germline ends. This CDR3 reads CASGLEQLGTDTQYF. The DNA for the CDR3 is TGTGCTAGTGGTTTGGAGCAGCTCGGCACAGATACGCAGTATTTT.

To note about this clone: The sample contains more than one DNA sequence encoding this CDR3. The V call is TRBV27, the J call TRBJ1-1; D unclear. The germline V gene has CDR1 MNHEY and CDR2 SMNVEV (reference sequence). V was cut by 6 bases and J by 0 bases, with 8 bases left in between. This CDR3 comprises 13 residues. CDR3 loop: CASRNRVNTEAFF. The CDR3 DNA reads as TGTGCCAGCAGAAATCGGGTGAACACTGAAGCTTTCTTT.

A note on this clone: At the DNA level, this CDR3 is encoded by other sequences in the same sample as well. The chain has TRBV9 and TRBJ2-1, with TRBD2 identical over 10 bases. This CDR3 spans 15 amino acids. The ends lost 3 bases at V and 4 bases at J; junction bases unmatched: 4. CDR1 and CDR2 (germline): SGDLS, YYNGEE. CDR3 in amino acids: CASSGTSGAYNEQFF. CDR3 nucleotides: TGTGCCAGCAGCGGAACTAGCGGGGCTTACAATGAGCAGTTCTTC. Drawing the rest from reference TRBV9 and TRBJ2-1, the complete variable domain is DSGVTQTPKHLITATGQRVTLRCSPRSGDLSVYWYQQSLDQGLQFLIQYYNGEERAKGNILERFSAQQFPDLHSELNLSSLELGDSALYFCASSGTSGAYNEQFFGPGTRLTVL.

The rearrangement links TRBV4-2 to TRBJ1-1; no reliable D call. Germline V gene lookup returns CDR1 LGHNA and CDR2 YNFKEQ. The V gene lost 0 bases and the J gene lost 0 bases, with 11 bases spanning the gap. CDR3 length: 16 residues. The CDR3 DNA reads TGTGCCAGCAGCCAAGATTTTGAACGGATGAACACTGAAGCTTTCTTT. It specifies CASSQDFERMNTEAFF.

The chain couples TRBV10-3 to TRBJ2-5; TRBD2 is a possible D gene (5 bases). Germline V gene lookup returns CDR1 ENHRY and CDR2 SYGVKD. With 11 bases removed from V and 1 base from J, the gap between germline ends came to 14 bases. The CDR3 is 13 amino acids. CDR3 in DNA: TGTGCCTCCCGAGCGGCGGCCCAAGAGACCCAGTACTTC. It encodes CASRAAAQETQYF.

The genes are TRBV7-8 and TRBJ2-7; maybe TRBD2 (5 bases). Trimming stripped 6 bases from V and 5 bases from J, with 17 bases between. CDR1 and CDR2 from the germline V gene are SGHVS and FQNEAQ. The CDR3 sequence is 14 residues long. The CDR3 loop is CASRPGLALNEQYF. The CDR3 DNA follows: TGTGCCAGCAGACCCGGACTGGCGCTTAACGAGCAGTACTTC.

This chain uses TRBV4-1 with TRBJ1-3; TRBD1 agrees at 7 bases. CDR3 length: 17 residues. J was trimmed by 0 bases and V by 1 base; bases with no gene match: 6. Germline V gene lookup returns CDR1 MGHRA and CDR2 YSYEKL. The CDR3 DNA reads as TGCGCCAGCAGCCAAGTAGCGACAGGGTTCTCTGGAAACACCATATATTTT. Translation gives CASSQVATGFSGNTIYF.

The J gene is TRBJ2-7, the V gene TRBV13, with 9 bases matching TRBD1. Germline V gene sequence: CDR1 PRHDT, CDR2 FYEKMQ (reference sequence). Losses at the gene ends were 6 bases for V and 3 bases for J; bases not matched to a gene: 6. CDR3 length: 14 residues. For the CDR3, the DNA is TGTGCCAGCAGGGGACAGGGAGGGAACTACGAGCAGTACTTC. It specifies CASRGQGGNYEQYF.

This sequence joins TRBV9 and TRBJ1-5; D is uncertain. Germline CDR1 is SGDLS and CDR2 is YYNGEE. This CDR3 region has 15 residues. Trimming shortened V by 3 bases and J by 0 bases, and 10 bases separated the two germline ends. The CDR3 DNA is TGTGCCAGCAGCGCAAGTCCGAATAGCAATCAGCCCCAGCATTTT. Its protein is CASSASPNSNQPQHF.

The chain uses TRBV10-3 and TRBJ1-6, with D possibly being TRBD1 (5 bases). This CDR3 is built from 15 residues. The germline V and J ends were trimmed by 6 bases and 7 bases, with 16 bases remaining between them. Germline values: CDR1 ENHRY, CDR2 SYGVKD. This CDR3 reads CAIRSGGVANSPLHF. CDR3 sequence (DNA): TGTGCCATCAGAAGTGGGGGTGTCGCAAATTCACCCCTCCACTTT.

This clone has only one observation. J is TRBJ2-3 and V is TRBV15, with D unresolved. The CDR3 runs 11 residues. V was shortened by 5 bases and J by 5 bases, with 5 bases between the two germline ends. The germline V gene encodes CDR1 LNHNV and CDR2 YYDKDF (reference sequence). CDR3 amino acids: CATSSKDTQYF. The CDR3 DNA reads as TGTGCCACCAGCTCGAAAGATACGCAGTATTTT.

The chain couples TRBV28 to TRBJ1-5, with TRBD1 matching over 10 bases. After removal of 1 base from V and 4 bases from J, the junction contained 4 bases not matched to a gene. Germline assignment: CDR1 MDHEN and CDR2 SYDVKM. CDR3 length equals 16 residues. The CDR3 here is CASSLLPGQGNQPQHF. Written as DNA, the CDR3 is TGTGCCAGCAGTTTATTACCGGGACAGGGGAATCAGCCCCAGCATTTT. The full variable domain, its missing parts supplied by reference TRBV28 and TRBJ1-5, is DVKVTQSSRYLVKRTGEKVFLECVQDMDHENMFWYRQDPGLGLRLIYFSYDVKMKEKGDIPEGYSVSREKKERFSLILESASTNQTSMYLCASSLLPGQGNQPQHFGDGTRLSIL.

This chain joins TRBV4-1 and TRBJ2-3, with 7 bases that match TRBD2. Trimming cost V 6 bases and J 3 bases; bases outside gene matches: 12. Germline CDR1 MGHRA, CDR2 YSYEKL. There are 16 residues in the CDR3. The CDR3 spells CASRGGTALRTDTQYF. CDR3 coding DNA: TGCGCCAGCAGGGGGGGGACTGCCCTAAGGACAGATACGCAGTATTTT.

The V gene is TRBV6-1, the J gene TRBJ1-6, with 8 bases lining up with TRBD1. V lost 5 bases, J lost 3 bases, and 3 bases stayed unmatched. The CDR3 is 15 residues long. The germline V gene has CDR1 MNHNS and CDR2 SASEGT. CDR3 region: CASSPDRGYNSPLHF. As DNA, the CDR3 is TGTGCCAGCAGTCCCGACAGGGGCTATAATTCACCCCTCCACTTT.

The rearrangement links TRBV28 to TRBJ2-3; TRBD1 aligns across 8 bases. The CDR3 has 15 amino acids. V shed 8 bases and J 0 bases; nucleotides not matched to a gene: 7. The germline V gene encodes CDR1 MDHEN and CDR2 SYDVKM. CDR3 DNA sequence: TGTGCCAGCGGAATACAGGGGGTTAGCACAGATACGCAGTATTTT. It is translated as CASGIQGVSTDTQYF.

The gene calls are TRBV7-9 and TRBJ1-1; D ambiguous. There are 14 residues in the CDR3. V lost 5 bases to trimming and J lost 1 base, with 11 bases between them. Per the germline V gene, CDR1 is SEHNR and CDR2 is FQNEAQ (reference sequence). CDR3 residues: CASSTLSTNTEAFF. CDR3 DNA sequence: TGTGCCAGCAGCACCTTATCTACGAACACTGAAGCTTTCTTT.

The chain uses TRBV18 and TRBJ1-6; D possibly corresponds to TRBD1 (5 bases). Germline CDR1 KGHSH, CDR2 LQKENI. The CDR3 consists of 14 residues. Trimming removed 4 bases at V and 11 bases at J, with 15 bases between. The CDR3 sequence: CASSHSGTGTPLHF. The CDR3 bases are TGTGCCAGCTCACACTCCGGGACTGGGACACCCCTCCACTTT.